What follows are 29 T cell receptor beta chains derived from one specimen sequenced in a study of T cell responses to AZD1222 COVID-19 vaccine. Using immunoSEQ multiplex PCR, the repertoire was profiled, and TCRdb retains in-frame clones only, with some absent. The data show about 150,000 clones, about 93% seen once. The sequencing here drew on peripheral blood, taken on day 0 of AZD1222 vaccination. The receptors shown here come from an adult in good health.

CDR3 coding DNA: TGTGCCAGAGTGAACAGGTGCACTGAAGCTTTCTTT. Its protein product is CARVNRCTEAFF. This chain connects TRBV14 to TRBJ1-1, with TRBD1 as a possible D gene (5 bases). The CDR3 is 12 amino acids. V lost 9 bases to trimming and J lost 4 bases, with 12 bases between them. Germline CDR1 SGHDN, CDR2 FVKESK.

The chain is built from TRBV30 and TRBJ2-7, with D perhaps TRBD2 (5 bases). Trimming shortened V by 3 bases and J by 0 bases, and 15 bases separated the two germline ends. The CDR3 runs 15 residues. Germline lookup yields CDR1 GTSNPN and CDR2 SVGIG (reference sequence). The CDR3, as DNA: TGTGCCTGGAGCCTGGTCGGGGAATCCTCCTACGAGCAGTACTTC. It yields the protein CAWSLVGESSYEQYF. Full variable domain (outside the CDR3, taken from reference TRBV30 and TRBJ2-7): SQTIHQWPATLVQPVGSPLSLECTVEGTSNPNLYWYRQAAGRGLQLLFYSVGIGQISSEVPQNLSASRPQDRQFILSSKKLLLSDSGFYLCAWSLVGESSYEQYFGPGTRLTVT.

The V call is TRBV24-1, the J call TRBJ2-3; TRBD2 aligns across 13 bases. With V trimmed by 3 bases and J by 5 bases, 4 bases remained unmatched. Germline CDR1 and CDR2: KGHDR and SFDVKD. The CDR3 runs to 16 residues. The CDR3 coding sequence is TGTGCCACCAGTGATCCCGGACTAGCGGGAGAAGATACGCAGTATTTT. Translating gives CATSDPGLAGEDTQYF.

The V call is TRBV4-1, the J call TRBJ1-1; TRBD1 matches at 9 bases. The CDR3 has 18 amino acids. Germline-derived CDR1 and CDR2 are MGHRA and YSYEKL. The J segment lost 2 bases and the V segment lost 5 bases, leaving 15 bases of the junction unmatched. The CDR3 is CASSYHFRDRAPNTEAFF. In nucleotides, the CDR3 is TGCGCCAGCAGCTACCATTTCCGGGACAGGGCCCCTAACACTGAAGCTTTCTTT.

The chain is built from TRBV4-2 and TRBJ2-7; D tentatively reads TRBD1 or TRBD2 (5 bases each). Trimming shortened V by 2 bases and J by 1 base, and 18 bases separated the two germline ends. CDR3 length: 17 amino acids. In germline, CDR1 is LGHNA, CDR2 YNFKEQ. CDR3 in amino acids: CASSQSPRGGGSYEQYF. The CDR3 DNA reads TGTGCCAGCAGCCAATCTCCCCGGGGCGGCGGATCCTACGAGCAGTACTTC.

The chain uses TRBV29-1 and TRBJ2-7; possible D gene TRBD2, 6 bases. The CDR3 runs to 14 residues. Deletions cut 4 bases from V and 0 bases from J, with 13 bases between. CDR1 is SQVTM and CDR2 is ANQGSEA in the germline V gene. The CDR3 DNA reads TGCAGCGTTGGGGCGGACTATTACTCCTACGAGCAGTACTTC. Its translation: CSVGADYYSYEQYF.

J is TRBJ2-5 and V is TRBV19; D perhaps matches TRBD2 (6 bases). In germline, CDR1 is LNHDA, CDR2 SQIVND (reference sequence). The length of the CDR3 is 15 residues. V lost 2 bases and J 5 bases, leaving 15 bases between the germline ends. The CDR3 bases are TGTGCCAGTAGTATAAGGTGGGGGGTCTGGGAGACCCAGTACTTC. Its translation: CASSIRWGVWETQYF.

This clone showed up just a few times. The chain has TRBV9 and TRBJ2-2; D possibly corresponds to TRBD1 (7 bases). CDR1 SGDLS and CDR2 YYNGEE come from the germline V gene. There are 16 residues in the CDR3. The germline V and J ends were trimmed by 4 bases and 5 bases, with 18 bases remaining between them. CDR3 in amino acids: CASSPQGGRGTGELFF. The CDR3 nucleotides are TGTGCCAGCAGCCCCCAGGGGGGAAGGGGGACCGGGGAGCTGTTTTTT.

The gene calls are TRBV27 and TRBJ2-7; D call uncertain. The CDR3 contains 14 residues. The V gene lost 5 bases and the J gene lost 3 bases, with 14 bases spanning the gap. The V gene's germline CDR1 is MNHEY and CDR2 SMNVEV (reference sequence). The CDR3 spells CASSVTTAFYEQYF. The CDR3 DNA is TGTGCCAGCAGTGTAACTACAGCTTTCTACGAGCAGTACTTC.

This clone appeared a few times. The V gene is TRBV5-1, the J gene TRBJ2-7; possible D gene TRBD1, 6 bases. The CDR3 spans 14 residues. The germline gives CDR1 SGHRS, CDR2 YFSETQ. The V end was cut by 0 bases, the J end by 2 bases, with 9 bases between. The DNA for the CDR3 is TGCGCCAGCAGCTTGGCGGACAGTACCTACGAGCAGTACTTC. It specifies CASSLADSTYEQYF.

The chain is built from TRBV2 and TRBJ2-7; 7 bases match TRBD2. The V and J ends lost 7 bases and 2 bases, in that order; junction bases with no gene match: 8. The CDR3 length is 14 residues. CDR1 and CDR2 from the germline V gene are SNHLY and FYNNEI. CDR3 bases: TGTGCCAGCAAGGGCGGGAGTGGGGCCTACGAGCAGTACTTC. Encoded protein: CASKGGSGAYEQYF.

This chain uses TRBV2 with TRBJ1-2; 10 bases map to TRBD1. The V gene's germline CDR1 is SNHLY and CDR2 FYNNEI. CDR3 length equals 13 residues. The trim removed 9 bases at V and 5 bases at J, leaving 6 bases unmatched. In DNA, the CDR3 is TGTGCCAGTTATCGGGACAGGGGATATGGCTACACCTTC. It encodes CASYRDRGYGYTF.

The chain uses TRBV5-1 and TRBJ2-7, with 10 bases identical to TRBD1. The V and J ends lost 4 bases and 3 bases, in that order; junction bases with no gene match: 4. CDR1 SGHRS and CDR2 YFSETQ come from the germline V gene. There are 14 residues in the CDR3. The chain's CDR3 is CASSRRDRGYEQYF. CDR3 nucleotide sequence: TGCGCCAGCAGCCGGAGGGACAGGGGCTACGAGCAGTACTTC.

The chain links TRBV6-1 to TRBJ2-6; a weak D match, TRBD2 (5 bases). Trimming stripped 3 bases from V and 1 base from J, with 7 bases between. The CDR3 is made up of 15 amino acids. Germline values: CDR1 MNHNS, CDR2 SASEGT. CDR3 region: CASSERGSGANVLTF. The CDR3 region has the DNA TGTGCCAGCAGTGAGAGAGGGTCTGGGGCCAACGTCCTGACTTTC.

The J gene is TRBJ2-4, the V gene TRBV19; D not certain. CDR3 size: 12 residues. Germline CDR1 is LNHDA and CDR2 is SQIVND (reference sequence). Trimming removed 5 bases from V and 4 bases from J, with 6 bases in between. The CDR3 spells CASSGLKNIQYF. CDR3 in DNA: TGTGCCAGTAGTGGTTTAAAAAACATTCAGTACTTC.

The chain employs TRBV2 and TRBJ1-2; 8 nucleotides match TRBD1. The CDR3 runs 13 residues. The germline gives CDR1 SNHLY, CDR2 FYNNEI. The V segment lost 8 bases and the J segment 7 bases; nucleotides outside the gene matches: 9. In DNA form, the CDR3 reads TGTGCCAGCCGCACCTCAGGGGGCCGTGGCTACACCTTC. Translated, it gives CASRTSGGRGYTF.

This clone is a singleton in its sample. The chain has TRBV5-1 and TRBJ2-3, with 12 bases aligning to TRBD2. J lost 6 bases, V lost 4 bases, and 3 bases had no gene match. Germline CDR1 is SGHRS and CDR2 is YFSETQ. The CDR3 consists of 14 residues. CDR3 in DNA: TGCGCCAGCAGCCAAGGGACTAGCGGGGATACGCAGTATTTT. It codes for CASSQGTSGDTQYF.

This clone was seen once. The rearrangement links TRBV28 to TRBJ2-1; 8 nucleotides align to TRBD1. CDR1 and CDR2 from the germline V gene are MDHEN and SYDVKM. The junction had 6 bases not matched to a gene; V was cut back by 8 bases and J by 9 bases. The CDR3 is 12 residues long. The CDR3 DNA reads as TGTGCCAGCCAGGACAGGGAAGGTGAGCAGTTCTTC. Its translation is CASQDREGEQFF.

This clone was recorded once. This rearrangement joins TRBV4-1 to TRBJ1-5, with TRBD1 matching 8 bases. V lost 3 bases, J lost 0 bases, and 4 bases stayed unmatched. The CDR3 contains 16 residues. Germline loops: CDR1 MGHRA, CDR2 YSYEKL. DNA of the CDR3: TGCGCCAGCAGCCACCCGACAGGGGATAGCAATCAGCCCCAGCATTTT. Translating it yields CASSHPTGDSNQPQHF.

CDR3: CASSQGGEAFF. The CDR3 DNA is TGTGCCAGCAGCCAAGGAGGTGAAGCTTTCTTT. V is TRBV3-1 (or the pseudogene TRBV3-2) and J is TRBJ1-1, with D unresolved. The CDR3 totals 11 residues. Germline V lookup: CDR1 LGHDT, CDR2 YNNKEL (reference sequence). V was shortened by 1 base and J by 7 bases, with 4 bases between the two germline ends.

This clone was counted a single time. The V call is TRBV4-1, the J call TRBJ1-5; D is possibly TRBD1 (5 bases). Trimming pared 0 bases from V and 6 bases from J, leaving 15 bases between. This CDR3 has 16 residues. Germline V lookup: CDR1 MGHRA, CDR2 YSYEKL. For the CDR3, the DNA is TGCGCCAGCAGCCAAGATTGGGGCAGGGACGGTCAGCCCCAGCATTTT. Translating it yields CASSQDWGRDGQPQHF.

The sample holds a few counts of this clone. This rearrangement joins TRBV6-5 to TRBJ2-1, with D maybe TRBD2 (5 bases). V was pared by 8 bases and J by 3 bases, with 14 bases between. The CDR3 sequence is 14 residues long. In germline, CDR1 is MNHEY, CDR2 SVGAGI. The CDR3 spells CASGSGDYYNEQFF. In nucleotides, the CDR3 is TGTGCCAGCGGGAGCGGAGACTACTACAATGAGCAGTTCTTC.

The genes are TRBV3-1 (or the pseudogene TRBV3-2) and TRBJ2-3; the match to TRBD2 covers 13 bases. The CDR3 spans 17 residues. Germline CDR1 is LGHDT and CDR2 is YNNKEL (reference sequence). J lost 2 bases, V lost 3 bases, and 5 bases had no gene match. The CDR3 here is CASSHWTSGRTTDTQYF. In nucleotides, the CDR3 is TGTGCCAGCAGCCACTGGACTAGCGGGAGAACCACAGATACGCAGTATTTT.

The CDR3 sequence: CASSIAGGTNTGELFF. CDR3 DNA sequence: TGTGCCAGCAGTATAGCGGGAGGTACGAACACCGGGGAGCTGTTTTTT. This chain joins TRBV28 and TRBJ2-2; the match to TRBD2 covers 10 bases. Germline V lookup: CDR1 MDHEN, CDR2 SYDVKM. With V trimmed by 5 bases and J by 0 bases, 3 bases remained unmatched. The CDR3 extends over 16 amino acids. Supplemented by reference TRBV28 and TRBJ2-2, the full variable domain reads DVKVTQSSRYLVKRTGEKVFLECVQDMDHENMFWYRQDPGLGLRLIYFSYDVKMKEKGDIPEGYSVSREKKERFSLILESASTNQTSMYLCASSIAGGTNTGELFFGEGSRLTVL.

This chain connects TRBV3-1 (or the pseudogene TRBV3-2) to TRBJ2-1; D tentatively fits TRBD1 or TRBD2 (5 bases each). V shed 3 bases and J shed 5 bases, with 11 bases lying between them. The CDR3 has 14 amino acids. Germline V lookup: CDR1 LGHDT, CDR2 YNNKEL (reference sequence). The CDR3 loop is CASSQGTSNNEQFF. The DNA of the CDR3 is TGTGCCAGCAGCCAGGGGACCTCTAACAATGAGCAGTTCTTC.

The V gene is TRBV25-1, the J gene TRBJ2-2, with D tentatively TRBD1 or TRBD2 (5 bases each). V was clipped by 2 bases and J by 4 bases, with 17 bases between them. The CDR3 sequence is 17 residues long. Looked up from germline, CDR1 is MGHDK and CDR2 is SYGVNS. CDR3 nucleotide sequence: TGTGCCAGCAGTGAACTCGGGGCCGTCGGTGGCACCGGGGAGCTGTTTTTT. Protein sequence: CASSELGAVGGTGELFF.

The gene calls are TRBV7-2 and TRBJ2-7, with D perhaps TRBD2 (5 bases). CDR1 and CDR2 (germline): SGHTA, FQGNSA. V was clipped by 3 bases and J by 4 bases, with 13 bases between them. This CDR3 is built from 14 residues. CDR3 sequence: CASSLGPPGYEQYF. For the CDR3, the DNA is TGTGCCAGCAGCTTGGGTCCACCGGGATACGAGCAGTACTTC.

The genes are TRBV19 and TRBJ1-2; 7 bases fit TRBD1. This CDR3 has 16 residues. The J segment lost 6 bases and the V segment lost 3 bases, leaving 13 bases of the junction unmatched. Germline CDR1 is LNHDA and CDR2 is SQIVND (reference sequence). CDR3 DNA: TGTGCCAGTAGTATCTATCAAGGACAGGCGCGGGATGGCTACACCTTC. Translation gives CASSIYQGQARDGYTF.

This chain links TRBV18 with TRBJ1-2, with D possibly matching TRBD1 (5 bases). This CDR3 comprises 14 residues. Germline CDR1 is KGHSH and CDR2 is LQKENI. The V end lost 3 bases, the J end lost 8 bases, and 16 bases lay between the germline ends. In nucleotides, the CDR3 is TGTGCCAGCTCACCCGACAGAAAGATCCTCGGCTACACCTTC. This sequence encodes CASSPDRKILGYTF.